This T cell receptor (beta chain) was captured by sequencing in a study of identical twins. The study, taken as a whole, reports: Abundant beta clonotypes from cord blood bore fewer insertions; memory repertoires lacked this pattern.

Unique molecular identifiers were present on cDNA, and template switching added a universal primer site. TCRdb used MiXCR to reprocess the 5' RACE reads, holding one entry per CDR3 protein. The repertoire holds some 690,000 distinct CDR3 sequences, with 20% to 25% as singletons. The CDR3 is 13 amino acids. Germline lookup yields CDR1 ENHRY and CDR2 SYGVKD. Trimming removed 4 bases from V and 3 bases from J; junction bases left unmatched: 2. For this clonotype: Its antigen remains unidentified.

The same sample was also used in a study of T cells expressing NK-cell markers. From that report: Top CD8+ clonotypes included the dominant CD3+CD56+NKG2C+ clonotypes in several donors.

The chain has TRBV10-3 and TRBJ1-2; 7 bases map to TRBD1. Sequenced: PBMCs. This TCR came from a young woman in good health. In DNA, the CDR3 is TGTGCCATCAGTGTGACAGGGCACTATGGCTACACCTTC. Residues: CAISVTGHYGYTF.